This T cell receptor (beta chain) was recovered during a study of blood T cells in healthy people across ages (dated by TCRdb to the mid-2010s). Study-level background: In model experiments, template switching captured about one uniquely barcoded TCR beta cDNA molecule for every two T cells. The study measured age-related changes in TCR beta repertoire diversity using deep sequencing normalized with unique cDNA molecular identifiers. The donors were split into four age groups: young (average roughly 15 years), middle-aged (around 37), aged (more than 60) and long-lived (roughly 86). To avoid experimental bias, donors of different ages were spread randomly across the sequencing lanes. Using the same blood draw, the study looked at two additional independent replicas of 1 million unique cDNA reads for two donors, one aged 18 to 30 and the other aged 80 or older.

This clonotype was seen many times. Its binding antigen is unknown. No base qualities exist here, and no much larger clone lies one base off it. Paper-wide results and their limitations: As age increased, observed TCR beta diversity per million T cells dropped in a roughly linear way, and a significant reduction was already evident by age 40. There was a strong correlation between observed TCR beta diversity and the percentage of naive T cells measured by flow cytometry. Bulk unsorted PBMC profiling prevented conclusive comparison of naive and antigen-experienced compartments. Compared with the aged group, more naive CD4+ T cells, fewer expanded clones and increased TCR diversity were shown by the long-lived group, suggesting age selection. Donor CMV infection status was unknown, potentially confounding age-related changes in expanded clonotypes. Total diversity estimates from one million sequenced T cells were considered lower bounds and underestimates.

The donors were 40 or so Caucasian individuals from Russia, aged about 6 to 100 years, who were systemically healthy. Each donor gave 8 to 10 milliliters of peripheral blood, drawn into EDTA-treated Vacutainer tubes. PBMCs were isolated by Ficoll-Paque density-gradient centrifugation, with at least 6 million obtained per sample. Total RNA, at least 6 micrograms per sample, was extracted from PBMCs with Trizol reagent. The percentages of naive CD45RAhigh/CD27high T cells were determined by flow cytometry on a PBMC aliquot from every donor. From the germline V gene, CDR1 is SQVTM and CDR2 is ANQGSEA. The CDR3 contains 12 residues, cysteine and phenylalanine counted. The only DNA kept is the CDR3, 36 bases in frame from the first base. V ends up 3 bases short and J 8 bases short, with an unmatched junction base count of 4. Library creation used 5' RACE. The listed sequencing device is Illumina HiSeq 2500. The second PCR ran for about 6 to 11 cycles and used a J-beta primer mix along with a sample-barcoded 5' primer. A template-switch 5' adaptor carrying 12 random nucleotides introduced a unique molecular identifier onto each TCR beta cDNA molecule. Each sample yielded at least 3 million CDR3-containing paired-end reads. First-strand cDNA was synthesized from all RNA with the Mint cDNA synthesis kit, primed by a TRBC-specific oligonucleotide. All cDNA was treated with uracil-DNA glycosylase and then went through a first 18-cycle PCR with the universal primers M1SS and BC2_uni_R. As for the original processing: For normalization, 1 million high-quality reads, each with a distinct molecular identifier, were randomly selected from each sample. Instead of being binned into consensus sequences, reads with shared molecular identifiers were discarded. MiTCR, set to a Q25 quality threshold and the strictest error-elimination algorithm, was used for CDR3 identification, clonotype clustering and error correction. A nonparametric unseen species model with Euler transformation was used to estimate lower-bound total TCR beta diversity. TCRdb trimmed public reads at Q25 via fastp, called clones via MiXCR and kept in-frame beta chains. Duplicate CDR3 protein sequences are folded into a single record with the most common DNA and genes. These V and J calls originate from TCRdb's pipeline instead of the authors' own analysis. For this sample there are under 2 million distinct CDR3 sequences; almost 35% appear just once. Roughly 12% of the sample rests with the top ten.

Sample: blood. The V and J genes are TRBV29-1 and TRBJ2-4; TRBD2 lines up with 7 middle nucleotides. The receptor was derived from a young woman in good health. The CDR3 reads as follows: CSVEGGGYIQYF. The sequenced DNA is TGCAGCGTTGAGGGGGGGGGTTACATTCAGTACTTC.